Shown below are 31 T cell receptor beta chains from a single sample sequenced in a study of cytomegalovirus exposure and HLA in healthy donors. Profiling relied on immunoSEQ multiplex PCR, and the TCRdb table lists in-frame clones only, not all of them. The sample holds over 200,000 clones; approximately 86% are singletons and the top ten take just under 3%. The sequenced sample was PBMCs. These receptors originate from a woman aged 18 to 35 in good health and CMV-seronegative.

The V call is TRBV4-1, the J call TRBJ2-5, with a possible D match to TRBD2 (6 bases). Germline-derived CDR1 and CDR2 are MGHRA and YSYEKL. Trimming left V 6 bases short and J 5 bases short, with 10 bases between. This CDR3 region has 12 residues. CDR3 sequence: CASRGGEETQYF. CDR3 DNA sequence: TGCGCCAGCAGGGGAGGTGAGGAGACCCAGTACTTC.

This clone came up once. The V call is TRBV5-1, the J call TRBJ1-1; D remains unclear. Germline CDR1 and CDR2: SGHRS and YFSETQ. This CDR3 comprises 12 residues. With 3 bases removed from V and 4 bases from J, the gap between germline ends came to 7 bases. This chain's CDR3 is CASSSRGTEAFF. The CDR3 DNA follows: TGCGCCAGCAGCTCCCGGGGCACTGAAGCTTTCTTT.

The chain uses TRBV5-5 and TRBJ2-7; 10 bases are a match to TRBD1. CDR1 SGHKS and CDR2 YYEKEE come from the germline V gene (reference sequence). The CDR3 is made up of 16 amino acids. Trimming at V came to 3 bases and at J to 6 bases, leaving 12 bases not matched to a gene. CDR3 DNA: TGTGCCAGCAGCTCTACTTTTGGGGGGACAGGGGTCGAGCAGTACTTC. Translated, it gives CASSSTFGGTGVEQYF. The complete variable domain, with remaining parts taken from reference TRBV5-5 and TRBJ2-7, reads DAGVTQSPTHLIKTRGQQVTLRCSPISGHKSVSWYQQVLGQGPQFIFQYYEKEERGRGNFPDRFSARQFPNYSSELNVNALLLGDSALYLCASSSTFGGTGVEQYFGPGTRLTVT.

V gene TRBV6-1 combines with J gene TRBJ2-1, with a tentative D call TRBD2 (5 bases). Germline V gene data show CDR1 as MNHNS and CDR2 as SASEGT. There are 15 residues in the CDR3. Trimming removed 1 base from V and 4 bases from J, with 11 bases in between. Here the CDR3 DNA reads TGTGCCAGCAGTGAAGGCGGGTCACCTTACAATGAGCAGTTCTTC. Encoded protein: CASSEGGSPYNEQFF.

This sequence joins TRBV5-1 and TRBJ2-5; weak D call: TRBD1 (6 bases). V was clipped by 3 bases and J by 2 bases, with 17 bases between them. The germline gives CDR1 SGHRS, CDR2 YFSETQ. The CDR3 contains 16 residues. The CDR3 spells CASSSPPGTLQETQYF. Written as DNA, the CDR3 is TGCGCCAGCAGCTCACCCCCCGGGACACTACAAGAGACCCAGTACTTC.

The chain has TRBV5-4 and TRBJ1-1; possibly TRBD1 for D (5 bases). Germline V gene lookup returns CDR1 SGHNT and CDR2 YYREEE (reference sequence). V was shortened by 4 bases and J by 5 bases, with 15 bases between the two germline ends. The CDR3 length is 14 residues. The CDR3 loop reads CASSQDTGGTEAFF. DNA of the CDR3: TGTGCCAGCAGCCAGGACACGGGGGGAACTGAAGCTTTCTTT.

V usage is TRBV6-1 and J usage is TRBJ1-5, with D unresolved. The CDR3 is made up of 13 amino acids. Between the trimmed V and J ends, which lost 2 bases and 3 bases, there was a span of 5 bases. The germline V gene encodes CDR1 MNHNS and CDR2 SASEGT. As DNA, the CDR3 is TGTGCCAGCAGTGAAATCATCAATCAGCCCCAGCATTTT. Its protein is CASSEIINQPQHF.

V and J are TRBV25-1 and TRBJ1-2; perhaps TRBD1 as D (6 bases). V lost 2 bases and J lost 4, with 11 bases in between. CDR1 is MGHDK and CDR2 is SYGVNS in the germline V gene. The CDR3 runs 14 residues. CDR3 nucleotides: TGTGCCAGCAGTGAAGGTGACAGGCCCTATGGCTACACCTTC. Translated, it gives CASSEGDRPYGYTF.

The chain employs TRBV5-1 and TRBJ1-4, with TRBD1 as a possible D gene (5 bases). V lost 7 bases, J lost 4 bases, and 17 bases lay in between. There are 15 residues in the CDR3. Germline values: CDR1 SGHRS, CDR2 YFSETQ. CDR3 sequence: CASASGGTFNEKLFF. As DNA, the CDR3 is TGCGCCAGCGCCTCCGGCGGGACCTTTAATGAAAAACTGTTTTTT.

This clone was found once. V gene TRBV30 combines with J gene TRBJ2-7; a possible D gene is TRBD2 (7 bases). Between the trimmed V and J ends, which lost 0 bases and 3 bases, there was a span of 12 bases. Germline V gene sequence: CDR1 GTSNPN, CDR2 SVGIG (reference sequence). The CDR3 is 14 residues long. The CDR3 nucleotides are TGTGCCTGGAGTGTAGGGGGGGCCCTCTACGAGCAGTACTTC. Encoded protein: CAWSVGGALYEQYF. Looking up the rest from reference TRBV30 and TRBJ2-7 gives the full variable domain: SQTIHQWPATLVQPVGSPLSLECTVEGTSNPNLYWYRQAAGRGLQLLFYSVGIGQISSEVPQNLSASRPQDRQFILSSKKLLLSDSGFYLCAWSVGGALYEQYFGPGTRLTVT.

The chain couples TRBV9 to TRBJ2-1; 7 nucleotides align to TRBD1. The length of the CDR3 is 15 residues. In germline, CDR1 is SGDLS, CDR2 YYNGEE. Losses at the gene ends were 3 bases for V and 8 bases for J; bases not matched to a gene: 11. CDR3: CASSAPQGVFDEQFF. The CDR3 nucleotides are TGTGCCAGCAGCGCCCCCCAGGGGGTATTTGATGAGCAGTTCTTC.

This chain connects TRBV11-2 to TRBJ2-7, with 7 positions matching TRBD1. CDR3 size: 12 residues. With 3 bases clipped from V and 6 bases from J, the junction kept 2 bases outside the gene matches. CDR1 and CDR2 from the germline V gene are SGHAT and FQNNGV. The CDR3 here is CASSFDRAEQYF. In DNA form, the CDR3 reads TGTGCCAGCAGCTTTGACAGGGCCGAGCAGTACTTC.

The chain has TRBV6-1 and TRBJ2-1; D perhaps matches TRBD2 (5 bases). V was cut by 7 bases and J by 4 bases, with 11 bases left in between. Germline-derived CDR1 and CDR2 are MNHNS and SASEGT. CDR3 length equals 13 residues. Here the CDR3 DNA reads TGTGCCAGCACGGAGGAAGCATACAATGAGCAGTTCTTC. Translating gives CASTEEAYNEQFF.

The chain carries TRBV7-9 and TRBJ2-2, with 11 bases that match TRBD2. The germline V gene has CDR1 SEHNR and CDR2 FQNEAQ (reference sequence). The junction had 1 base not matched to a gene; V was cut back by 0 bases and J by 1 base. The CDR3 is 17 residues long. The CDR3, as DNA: TGTGCCAGCAGCTTAGCTGGACTAGCGGGGAACACCGGGGAGCTGTTTTTT. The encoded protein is CASSLAGLAGNTGELFF.

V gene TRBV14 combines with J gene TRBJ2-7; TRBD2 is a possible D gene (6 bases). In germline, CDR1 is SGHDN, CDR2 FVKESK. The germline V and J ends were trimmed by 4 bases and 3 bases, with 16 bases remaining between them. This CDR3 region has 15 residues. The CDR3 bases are TGTGCCAGCAGCCGGGGACTTTACATGCACTACGAGCAGTACTTC. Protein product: CASSRGLYMHYEQYF.

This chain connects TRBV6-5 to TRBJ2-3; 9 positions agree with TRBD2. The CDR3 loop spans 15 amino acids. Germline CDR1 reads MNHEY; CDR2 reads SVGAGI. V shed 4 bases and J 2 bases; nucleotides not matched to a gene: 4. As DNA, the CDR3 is TGTGCCAGCAGTTTACTAGCGGGCATCACAGATACGCAGTATTTT. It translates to CASSLLAGITDTQYF.

Written as DNA, the CDR3 is TGTGCCAGCAGTTGGGACAGGGGGGGGGAGCAGTACTTC. Translating gives CASSWDRGGEQYF. V and J are TRBV27 and TRBJ2-7; 11 bases align to TRBD1. V was clipped by 4 bases and J by 7 bases; unmatched bases: 3. CDR1 MNHEY and CDR2 SMNVEV come from the germline V gene (reference sequence). This CDR3 is 13 amino acids long.

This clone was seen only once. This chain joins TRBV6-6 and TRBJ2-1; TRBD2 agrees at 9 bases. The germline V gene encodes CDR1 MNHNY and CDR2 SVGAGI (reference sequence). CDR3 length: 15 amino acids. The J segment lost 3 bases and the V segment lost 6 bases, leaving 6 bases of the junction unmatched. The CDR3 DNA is TGTGCCAGCAGGTTTAGCGGGAGTGGCTACAATGAGCAGTTCTTC. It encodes CASRFSGSGYNEQFF.

The DNA for the CDR3 is TGTGCCTGGTTCCATGGACTAGTTCCAGATGAGCAGTTCTTC. This codes for CAWFHGLVPDEQFF. This rearrangement joins TRBV30 to TRBJ2-1; TRBD2 aligns across 7 bases. The germline V gene encodes CDR1 GTSNPN and CDR2 SVGIG (reference sequence). The CDR3 is 14 amino acids. Trimming removed 5 bases from V and 8 bases from J; junction bases left unmatched: 12. The complete variable domain, with remaining parts taken from reference TRBV30 and TRBJ2-1, reads SQTIHQWPATLVQPVGSPLSLECTVEGTSNPNLYWYRQAAGRGLQLLFYSVGIGQISSEVPQNLSASRPQDRQFILSSKKLLLSDSGFYLCAWFHGLVPDEQFFGPGTRLTVL.

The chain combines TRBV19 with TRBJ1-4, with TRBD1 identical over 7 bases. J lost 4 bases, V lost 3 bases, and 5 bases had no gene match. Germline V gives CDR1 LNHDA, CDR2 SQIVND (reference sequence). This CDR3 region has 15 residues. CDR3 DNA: TGTGCCAGTAGTATTCTGACAGGGCTTAATGAAAAACTGTTTTTT. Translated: CASSILTGLNEKLFF.

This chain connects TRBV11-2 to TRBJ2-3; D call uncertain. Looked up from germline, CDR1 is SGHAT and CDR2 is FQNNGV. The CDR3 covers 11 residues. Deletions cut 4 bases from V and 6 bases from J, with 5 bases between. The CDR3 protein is CASSSSDTQYF. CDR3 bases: TGTGCCAGCAGCTCGAGCGATACGCAGTATTTT.

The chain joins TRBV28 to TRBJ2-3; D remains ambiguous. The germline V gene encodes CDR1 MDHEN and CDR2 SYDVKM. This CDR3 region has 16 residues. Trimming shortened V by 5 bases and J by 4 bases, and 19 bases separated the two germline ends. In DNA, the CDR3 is TGTGCCAGCAGTCCCGTACGAGCTAGAGGCTCAGATACGCAGTATTTT. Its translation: CASSPVRARGSDTQYF.

CDR3 in amino acids: CASSQNRGDYGYTF. As DNA, the CDR3 is TGCGCCAGCAGCCAAAACAGGGGAGACTATGGCTACACCTTC. The chain uses TRBV4-3 and TRBJ1-2; 7 positions agree with TRBD1. Losses at the gene ends were 2 bases for V and 3 bases for J; bases not matched to a gene: 3. The CDR3 runs 14 residues. Looked up from germline, CDR1 is LGHNA and CDR2 is YSLEER.

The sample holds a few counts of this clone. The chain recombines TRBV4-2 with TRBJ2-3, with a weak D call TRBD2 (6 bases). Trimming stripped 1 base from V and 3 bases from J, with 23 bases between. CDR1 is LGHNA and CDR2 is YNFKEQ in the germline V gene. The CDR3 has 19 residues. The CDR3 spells CASSQGVVGGRWGTDTQYF. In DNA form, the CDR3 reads TGTGCCAGCAGCCAAGGGGTTGTAGGTGGGAGGTGGGGGACAGATACGCAGTATTTT.

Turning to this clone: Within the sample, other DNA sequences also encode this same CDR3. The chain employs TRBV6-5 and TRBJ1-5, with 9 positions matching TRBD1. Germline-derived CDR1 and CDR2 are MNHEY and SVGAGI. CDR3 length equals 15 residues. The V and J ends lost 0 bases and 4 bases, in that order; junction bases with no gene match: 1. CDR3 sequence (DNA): TGTGCCAGCAGTTACTCAGGGACAGGGAATCAGCCCCAGCATTTT. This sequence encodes CASSYSGTGNQPQHF.

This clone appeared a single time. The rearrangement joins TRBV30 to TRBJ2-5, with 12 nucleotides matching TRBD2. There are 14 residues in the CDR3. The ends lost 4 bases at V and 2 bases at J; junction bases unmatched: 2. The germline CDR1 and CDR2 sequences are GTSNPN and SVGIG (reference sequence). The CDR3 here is CAWTGLAGQETQYF. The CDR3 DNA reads TGTGCCTGGACAGGACTAGCGGGACAAGAGACCCAGTACTTC.

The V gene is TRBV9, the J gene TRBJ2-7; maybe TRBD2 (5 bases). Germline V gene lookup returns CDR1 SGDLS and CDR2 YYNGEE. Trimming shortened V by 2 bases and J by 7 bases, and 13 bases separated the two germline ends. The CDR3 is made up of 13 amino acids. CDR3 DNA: TGTGCCAGCAGCGTTTACAGAACGGGGGAGCAGTACTTC. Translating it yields CASSVYRTGEQYF. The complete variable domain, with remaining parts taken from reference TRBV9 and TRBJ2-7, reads DSGVTQTPKHLITATGQRVTLRCSPRSGDLSVYWYQQSLDQGLQFLIQYYNGEERAKGNILERFSAQQFPDLHSELNLSSLELGDSALYFCASSVYRTGEQYFGPGTRLTVT.

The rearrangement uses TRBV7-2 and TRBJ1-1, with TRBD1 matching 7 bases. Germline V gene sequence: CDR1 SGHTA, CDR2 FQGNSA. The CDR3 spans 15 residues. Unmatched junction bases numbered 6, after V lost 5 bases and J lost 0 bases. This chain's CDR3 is CASSELQGLNTEAFF. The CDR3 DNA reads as TGTGCCAGCAGCGAGCTACAGGGGTTGAACACTGAAGCTTTCTTT.

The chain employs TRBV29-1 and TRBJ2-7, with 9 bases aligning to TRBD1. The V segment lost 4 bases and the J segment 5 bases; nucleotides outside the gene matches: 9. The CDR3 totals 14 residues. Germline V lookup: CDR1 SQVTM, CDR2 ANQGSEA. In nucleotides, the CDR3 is TGCAGCGTTGTTAAGGGACAGGGTGGGCACGAGCAGTACTTC. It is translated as CSVVKGQGGHEQYF.

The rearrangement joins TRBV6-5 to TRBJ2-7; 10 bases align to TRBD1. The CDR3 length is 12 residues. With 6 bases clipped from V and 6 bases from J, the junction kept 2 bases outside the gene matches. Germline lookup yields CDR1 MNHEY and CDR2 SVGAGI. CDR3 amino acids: CASRDRGAEQYF. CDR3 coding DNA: TGTGCCAGCAGGGACAGGGGGGCCGAGCAGTACTTC.

The CDR3 DNA reads TGTGCCAGCAGCGTAGGGTATCCGAGCGGGTCCGTCAATGAGCAGTTCTTC. Its translation is CASSVGYPSGSVNEQFF. The chain carries TRBV9 and TRBJ2-1; weak D call: TRBD2 (6 bases). The germline V and J ends were trimmed by 0 bases and 6 bases, with 19 bases remaining between them. Germline V CDR1 and CDR2: SGDLS, YYNGEE. The CDR3 is made up of 17 amino acids.